This T cell receptor beta chain was recovered during a study of T-cell reconstitution after alpha-beta-depleted transplantation in children. Preparation of the TCRbeta library involved a method that used unique molecular identifiers. TCRdb passed the PCR reads through MiXCR, listing each CDR3 protein once. Of about 500,000 distinct CDR3 sequences listed, roughly 33% are singletons. CDR1 and CDR2 (germline): LGHNA, YSLEER. Deletions cut 0 bases from V and 1 base from J, with 9 bases between. CDR3 length equals 15 residues. The chain carries TRBV4-3 and TRBJ1-1; D is undetermined. The material was PBMCs from the stem cell graft donor, obtained from the stem cell graft. This TCR was recovered from a human donor who donated a stem cell graft to a child with aplastic anemia. The CDR3 region is CASSQDWAGNTEAFF. The DNA for the CDR3 is TGCGCCAGCAGCCAAGATTGGGCAGGGAACACTGAAGCTTTCTTT.